This T cell receptor (beta chain) originates from a study of blood T cell repertoires in COVID-19. Clones were read by immunoSEQ multiplex PCR, and TCRdb kept only the in-frame ones, dropping some. This sample has around 100,000 clones, with 65% to 85% found just once. The V segment lost 2 bases and the J segment 2 bases; nucleotides outside the gene matches: 5. Germline-derived CDR1 and CDR2 are SQVTM and ANQGSEA. The CDR3 extends over 14 amino acids. The sample consisted of peripheral blood. This sequence joins TRBV29-1 and TRBJ1-2, with 7 bases aligning to TRBD1. This clonotype was obtained from a man aged 45-65 years with acute or convalescent COVID-19. CDR3 DNA sequence: TGCAGCGTTGAATGGAGGGGGCCAAACTATGGCTACACCTTC. As protein: CSVEWRGPNYGYTF. The full variable domain, with the rest looked up from reference TRBV29-1 and TRBJ1-2, is SAVISQKPSRDICQRGTSLTIQCQVDSQVTMMFWYRQQPGQSLTLIATANQGSEATYESGFVIDKFPISRPNLTFSTLTVSNMSPEDSSIYLCSVEWRGPNYGYTFGSGTRLTVV.